The T cell receptor beta chain under discussion was sequenced for a study of blood T cell repertoires in COVID-19. Across the whole study: The samples span acute and convalescent COVID-19 from the United States, Italy and Spain.

Sequencing used immunoSEQ multiplex PCR; TCRdb keeps in-frame clones, though not all of them. The sample has about 270,000 clones, around 90% seen once. Those who participated ranged in age from roughly 18 to 89 years and resided in 20 to 25 US areas. Cohorts were based on clinical histories the participants reported. Germline CDR1 ENHRY, CDR2 SYGVKD. CDR3 size: 11 residues. Trimming took 6 bases from V and 5 from J, leaving 5 bases between them. The source of this sequence is a man aged 35 to 55 who had been exposed to COVID-19. The chain combines TRBV10-3 with TRBJ2-1, with D maybe TRBD2 (5 bases). The sequencing input was PBMCs or T cells enriched from blood (not recorded which). As DNA, the CDR3 is TGTGCCATCAGACTAGACAATGAGCAGTTCTTC. Amino acid sequence: CAIRLDNEQFF.